A single sample gave rise to the 28 T cell receptor beta chains below, sequenced in a study of blood T cell repertoires in COVID-19. Sequencing used immunoSEQ multiplex PCR; TCRdb keeps in-frame clones, though not all of them. This table holds around 240,000 clones, 70% to 85% found once. Input material: peripheral blood. The source is a woman of 80 years or more with acute or convalescent COVID-19.

The chain couples TRBV7-6 to TRBJ1-4, with 7 bases aligning to TRBD1. The CDR3 extends over 16 amino acids. With V trimmed by 5 bases and J by 8 bases, 14 bases remained unmatched. Germline V gene lookup returns CDR1 SGHVS and CDR2 FNYEAQ. The chain's CDR3 is CASSILERQGREKLFF. CDR3 coding DNA: TGTGCCAGCAGCATTCTGGAGAGACAGGGTCGGGAAAAACTGTTTTTT.

This chain connects TRBV7-3 to TRBJ2-1, with TRBD2 matching over 11 bases. Trimming took 6 bases from V and 5 from J; bases not matched to a gene: 9. Germline CDR1 reads SGHTA; CDR2 reads FQGTGA. The CDR3 has 16 residues. CDR3: CASSSGTSGVDNEQFF. Written as DNA, the CDR3 is TGTGCCAGCAGTTCCGGGACTAGCGGAGTGGACAATGAGCAGTTCTTC.

The CDR3 coding sequence is TGCAGCGTTGTAAAAACAGAGGGAACTGAAGCTTTCTTT. Protein: CSVVKTEGTEAFF. This chain joins TRBV29-1 and TRBJ1-1, with D uncertain. There are 13 residues in the CDR3. CDR1 is SQVTM, CDR2 ANQGSEA, per germline. Trimming took 4 bases from V and 5 from J, leaving 14 bases between them.

This rearrangement joins TRBV7-9 to TRBJ1-1; 12 positions agree with TRBD1. CDR1 and CDR2 from the germline V gene are SEHNR and FQNEAQ (reference sequence). The CDR3 is 17 residues long. The J segment lost 5 bases and the V segment lost 5 bases, leaving 12 bases of the junction unmatched. The chain's CDR3 is CASSPGGQGAKYTEAFF. In DNA, the CDR3 is TGTGCCAGCAGCCCTGGGGGACAGGGGGCAAAGTATACTGAAGCTTTCTTT.

This clone came up once. The CDR3 DNA reads as TGTGCCAGCAGTTACACCTCCGGGGGAAACACCATATATTTT. Translating it yields CASSYTSGGNTIYF. The V call is TRBV6-5, the J call TRBJ1-3; D is unresolved. V lost 2 bases to trimming and J lost 4 bases, with 9 bases between them. CDR3 length: 14 amino acids. Per the germline V gene, CDR1 is MNHEY and CDR2 is SVGAGI.

The V and J genes are TRBV5-4 and TRBJ2-3; TRBD2 agrees at 8 bases. This CDR3 is built from 16 residues. From germline, CDR1 is SGHNT and CDR2 YYREEE (reference sequence). With 1 base clipped from V and 2 bases from J, the junction kept 6 bases outside the gene matches. CDR3 amino acids: CASSLRRGDSTDTQYF. CDR3 nucleotide sequence: TGTGCCAGCAGCTTGCGGCGGGGGGATTCCACAGATACGCAGTATTTT.

The chain is built from TRBV24-1 and TRBJ2-2; the D gene is possibly TRBD1 (6 bases). V was pared by 3 bases and J by 4 bases, with 14 bases between. Germline lookup yields CDR1 KGHDR and CDR2 SFDVKD. CDR3 length equals 16 residues. The CDR3, as DNA: TGTGCCACCAGTGATGTAACAGGGTCGGGCACCGGGGAGCTGTTTTTT. It translates to CATSDVTGSGTGELFF.

The DNA for the CDR3 is TGTGCCAGCAGCCAAACCACCAGGGTTGAGAATGAAAAACTGTTTTTT. It yields the protein CASSQTTRVENEKLFF. This chain joins TRBV4-2 and TRBJ1-4; D possibly corresponds to TRBD1 (5 bases). Germline lookup yields CDR1 LGHNA and CDR2 YNFKEQ. V was clipped by 2 bases and J by 5 bases, with 15 bases between them. The CDR3 is 16 residues long.

The chain employs TRBV6-6 and TRBJ2-1; TRBD2 aligns across 7 bases. J lost 7 bases, V lost 0 bases, and 9 bases had no gene match. This CDR3 is built from 16 residues. Germline CDR1 reads MNHNY; CDR2 reads SVGAGI (reference sequence). CDR3 residues: CASSYSTWEGLNEQFF. DNA for the CDR3: TGTGCCAGCAGTTACTCGACGTGGGAGGGCCTTAATGAGCAGTTCTTC.

This clone appeared many times. The gene calls are TRBV30 and TRBJ1-3; unclear D gene. V lost 4 bases and J 0 bases, leaving 7 bases between the germline ends. Germline V gene data show CDR1 as GTSNPN and CDR2 as SVGIG (reference sequence). This CDR3 spans 13 amino acids. The CDR3 protein is CAWNAASGNTIYF. The DNA of the CDR3 is TGTGCCTGGAACGCGGCCTCTGGAAACACCATATATTTT.

CDR3 protein: CASSAPGHFSGSTDTQYF. The CDR3 region has the DNA TGTGCCAGCAGCGCCCCGGGACATTTTTCCGGTAGCACAGATACGCAGTATTTT. This chain joins TRBV28 and TRBJ2-3; D perhaps matches TRBD1 (6 bases). V dropped 6 bases and J dropped 0 bases, with 22 bases sitting between them. The CDR3 has 18 amino acids. CDR1 is MDHEN and CDR2 is SYDVKM in the germline V gene.

V gene TRBV7-9 combines with J gene TRBJ1-2; D call uncertain. CDR3 length: 14 amino acids. In germline, CDR1 is SEHNR, CDR2 FQNEAQ (reference sequence). The germline V and J ends were trimmed by 0 bases and 4 bases, with 9 bases remaining between them. In DNA form, the CDR3 reads TGTGCCAGCAGCTTAGCGGGTCCGGGCTATGGCTACACCTTC. It codes for CASSLAGPGYGYTF.

This sequence joins TRBV27 and TRBJ2-1, with TRBD2 identical over 12 bases. Germline V lookup: CDR1 MNHEY, CDR2 SMNVEV (reference sequence). The J segment lost 10 bases and the V segment lost 6 bases, leaving 4 bases of the junction unmatched. This CDR3 has 13 residues. The CDR3 DNA is TGTGCCAGCAGCCGGACTAGCGGGGTCGAGCAGTTCTTC. Its translation is CASSRTSGVEQFF.

This clone was seen a few times. This chain links TRBV5-1 with TRBJ2-1, with D unclear. The CDR3 has 15 amino acids. The germline V gene has CDR1 SGHRS and CDR2 YFSETQ. The V and J ends lost 6 bases and 4 bases respectively, with 17 bases between them. CDR3 sequence reads: CASKVAAAGYNEQFF. Written as DNA, the CDR3 is TGCGCCAGCAAAGTAGCCGCAGCCGGGTACAATGAGCAGTTCTTC.

In its sample, this clone was seen a few times. The gene calls are TRBV15 and TRBJ1-3; maybe TRBD1 (5 bases). The V gene lost 9 bases and the J gene lost 6 bases, with 15 bases spanning the gap. CDR1 and CDR2 (germline): LNHNV, YYDKDF (reference sequence). This CDR3 contains 13 residues. CDR3 amino acids: CATQGGEENTIYF. Written as DNA, the CDR3 is TGTGCCACTCAGGGAGGGGAGGAAAACACCATATATTTT.

The genes are TRBV19 and TRBJ1-3, with D possibly TRBD1 on 6 matching bases. V lost 8 bases and J 3 bases, leaving 11 bases between the germline ends. The CDR3 runs 13 residues. Per the germline V gene, CDR1 is LNHDA and CDR2 is SQIVND (reference sequence). The CDR3 nucleotides read TGTGCCAGTCAAAGGGACATTGGAAACACCATATATTTT. Protein sequence: CASQRDIGNTIYF.

V gene TRBV6-2 or TRBV6-3 combines with J gene TRBJ1-5; D gene ambiguous. The CDR3 loop spans 12 amino acids. Germline V gene sequence: CDR1 MNHEY, CDR2 SVGEGT. V was trimmed by 6 bases and J by 8 bases, leaving 11 bases between them. CDR3 DNA sequence: TGTGCCAGCAGCTCTACTTTCGAGCCCCAGCATTTT. It encodes CASSSTFEPQHF.

This clone was detected only a few times. Other DNA variants within this sample encode the same CDR3. The rearrangement links TRBV18 to TRBJ2-6, with D tentatively TRBD1 (6 bases). Germline V lookup: CDR1 KGHSH, CDR2 LQKENI. Trimming left V 4 bases short and J 0 bases short, with 10 bases between. The CDR3 runs 16 residues. The CDR3 reads CASSLDRYSGANVLTF. In nucleotides, the CDR3 is TGTGCCAGCTCACTCGACAGGTACTCTGGGGCCAACGTCCTGACTTTC. Full variable domain (missing parts from reference TRBV18 and TRBJ2-6): NAGVMQNPRHLVRRRGQEARLRCSPMKGHSHVYWYRQLPEEGLKFMVYLQKENIIDESGMPKERFSAEFPKEGPSILRIQQVVRGDSAAYFCASSLDRYSGANVLTFGAGSRLTVL.

The chain couples TRBV21-1 to TRBJ2-3; TRBD2 is the table's D call and was not checked against the DNA. TRBV21-1 is described as a pseudogene. The CDR3 contains 10 residues. Here the CDR3 reads CASSKLTRVF. The CDR3 region has the DNA TGTGCCAGCAGCAAATTGACTAGGGTCTTT.

This rearrangement joins TRBV18 to TRBJ1-2; D is unclear. V lost 0 bases to trimming and J lost 6 bases, with 11 bases between them. Germline loops: CDR1 KGHSH, CDR2 LQKENI. This CDR3 has 14 residues. This CDR3 is CASSPPPFQDGYTF. The CDR3 DNA reads TGTGCCAGCTCACCACCGCCCTTCCAGGATGGCTACACCTTC. The full variable domain, rest sourced from reference TRBV18 and TRBJ1-2, is NAGVMQNPRHLVRRRGQEARLRCSPMKGHSHVYWYRQLPEEGLKFMVYLQKENIIDESGMPKERFSAEFPKEGPSILRIQQVVRGDSAAYFCASSPPPFQDGYTFGSGTRLTVV.

The chain has TRBV21-1 and TRBJ1-5. TRBV21-1 constitutes a pseudogene. This CDR3 is built from 18 residues. The CDR3 nucleotides are TGTGCCAGCAGCAAATCGAGGAGCGGAGATTCTAGCAATCAGCCCCAGCATTTT. Protein sequence: CASSKSRSGDSSNQPQHF.

This chain joins TRBV18 and TRBJ1-2; 9 bases match TRBD1. The CDR3 covers 15 residues. Per germline, CDR1 KGHSH and CDR2 LQKENI. V was pared by 1 base and J by 4 bases, with 4 bases of the junction left unmatched. For the CDR3, the DNA is TGTGCCAGCTCACCACAGGGACAGGGAGGCTATGGCTACACCTTC. This sequence encodes CASSPQGQGGYGYTF.

In nucleotides, the CDR3 is TGTGCCAGCAGCTTTCCCGGGACTAGCGGGGGGGATACGCAGTATTTT. Encoded protein: CASSFPGTSGGDTQYF. The V and J genes are TRBV5-6 and TRBJ2-3; 15 positions agree with TRBD2. There are 16 residues in the CDR3. Germline V gene data show CDR1 as SGHDT and CDR2 as YYEEEE. J was trimmed by 6 bases and V by 2 bases; bases with no gene match: 4.

The chain employs TRBV10-3 and TRBJ2-1, with 7 bases fitting TRBD1. The CDR3 extends over 12 amino acids. Germline CDR1 is ENHRY and CDR2 is SYGVKD. V was pared by 9 bases and J by 3 bases, with 2 bases of the junction left unmatched. The CDR3 DNA reads TGTGCCATTGGGGACAGCTACAATGAGCAGTTCTTC. Translating it yields CAIGDSYNEQFF.

This clone came up a few times. This chain connects TRBV28 to TRBJ2-2; 7 bases match TRBD2. V was clipped by 3 bases and J by 2 bases; unmatched bases: 3. The CDR3 runs to 15 residues. Germline V gene data show CDR1 as MDHEN and CDR2 as SYDVKM. The CDR3 DNA reads as TGTGCCAGCAGTTTGGGAGGGCCAAACACCGGGGAGCTGTTTTTT. Encoded protein: CASSLGGPNTGELFF.

The genes are TRBV27 and TRBJ1-1; 9 positions match TRBD1. The CDR3 covers 15 residues. V shed 2 bases and J 7 bases; nucleotides not matched to a gene: 8. Germline V gene data show CDR1 as MNHEY and CDR2 as SMNVEV (reference sequence). The CDR3 loop reads CASSLRTGTGLEAFF. CDR3 coding DNA: TGTGCCAGCAGTTTAAGGACCGGGACAGGGCTTGAAGCTTTCTTT.

This chain uses TRBV11-2 with TRBJ2-7; tentatively, D is TRBD1 (6 bases). This CDR3 comprises 17 residues. V gave up 1 base and J gave up 1 base, with 17 bases separating them. Germline V lookup: CDR1 SGHAT, CDR2 FQNNGV. The CDR3, as DNA: TGTGCCAGCAGCTTAGTGGGCAGGGGAAGTAGTTCCTACGAGCAGTACTTC. It is translated as CASSLVGRGSSSYEQYF.

The gene calls are TRBV5-6 and TRBJ1-6; D not certain. The CDR3 spans 14 residues. V was shortened by 2 bases and J by 4 bases, with 7 bases between the two germline ends. Germline CDR1 and CDR2: SGHDT and YYEEEE. In DNA form, the CDR3 reads TGTGCCAGCAGCTTAGGGAGTTATAATTCACCCCTCCACTTT. This translates into CASSLGSYNSPLHF.